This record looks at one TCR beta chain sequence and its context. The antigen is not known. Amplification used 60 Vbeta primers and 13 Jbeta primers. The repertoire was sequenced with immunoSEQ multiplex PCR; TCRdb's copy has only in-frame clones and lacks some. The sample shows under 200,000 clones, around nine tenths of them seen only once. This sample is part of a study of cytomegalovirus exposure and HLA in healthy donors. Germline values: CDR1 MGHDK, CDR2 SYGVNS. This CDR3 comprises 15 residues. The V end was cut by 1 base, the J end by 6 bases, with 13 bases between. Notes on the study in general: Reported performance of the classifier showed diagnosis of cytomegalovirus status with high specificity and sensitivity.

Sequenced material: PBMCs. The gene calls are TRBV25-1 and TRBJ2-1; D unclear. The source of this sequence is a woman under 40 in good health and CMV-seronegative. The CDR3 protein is CASSESGSPGNEQFF. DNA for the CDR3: TGTGCCAGCAGTGAATCTGGCAGCCCGGGCAATGAGCAGTTCTTC.